This TCR beta chain appears in the sequencing data of a study of blood T cell repertoires in COVID-19. Assignments of participants to cohorts depended upon their own reported clinical history. Germline V lookup: CDR1 MNHEY, CDR2 SVGAGI. This CDR3 spans 13 amino acids. The junction had 2 bases not matched to a gene; V was cut back by 6 bases and J by 1 base. In its sample, this clone was seen once. Per the original data handling: It was from reference gene primer amplification that nucleated cell counts were estimated. The repertoire was sequenced with immunoSEQ multiplex PCR; TCRdb's copy has only in-frame clones and lacks some. V, J and clone size are those of that table, while D and trimming were read from the DNA. The sample lists hundreds of thousands of clones, 90% occurring once.

The V call is TRBV6-5, the J call TRBJ1-1; 7 bases fit TRBD1. This TCR came from a young man who had recovered from COVID-19. Sequences were obtained from PBMCs or T cells enriched from blood (not recorded which). CDR3 region: CASRGQRNTEAFF. CDR3 DNA: TGTGCCAGCAGGGGACAGCGGAACACTGAAGCTTTCTTT.